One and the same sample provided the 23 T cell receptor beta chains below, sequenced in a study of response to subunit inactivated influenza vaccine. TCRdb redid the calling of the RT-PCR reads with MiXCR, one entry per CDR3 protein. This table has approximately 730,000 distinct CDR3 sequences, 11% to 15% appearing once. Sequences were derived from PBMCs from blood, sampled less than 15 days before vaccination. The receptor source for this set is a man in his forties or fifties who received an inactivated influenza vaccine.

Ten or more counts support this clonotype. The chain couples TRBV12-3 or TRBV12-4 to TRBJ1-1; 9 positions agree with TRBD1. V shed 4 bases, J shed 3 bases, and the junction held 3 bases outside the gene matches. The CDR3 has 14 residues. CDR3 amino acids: CASSSTGGHTEAFF. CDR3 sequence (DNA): TGTGCCAGCAGTTCGACAGGGGGGCACACTGAAGCTTTCTTT.

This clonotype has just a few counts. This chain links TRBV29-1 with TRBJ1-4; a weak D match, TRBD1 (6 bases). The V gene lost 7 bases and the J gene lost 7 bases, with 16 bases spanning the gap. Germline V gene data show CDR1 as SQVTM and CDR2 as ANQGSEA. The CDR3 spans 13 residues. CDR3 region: CSAKDSGSEKLFF. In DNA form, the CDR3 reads TGCAGCGCGAAGGACAGTGGTAGTGAAAAACTGTTTTTT.

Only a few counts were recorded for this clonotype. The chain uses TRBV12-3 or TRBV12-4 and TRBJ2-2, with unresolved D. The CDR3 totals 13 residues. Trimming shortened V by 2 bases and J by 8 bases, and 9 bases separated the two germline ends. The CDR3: CASSLSPRGELFF. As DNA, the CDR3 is TGTGCCAGCAGTTTATCCCCCAGGGGGGAGCTGTTTTTT.

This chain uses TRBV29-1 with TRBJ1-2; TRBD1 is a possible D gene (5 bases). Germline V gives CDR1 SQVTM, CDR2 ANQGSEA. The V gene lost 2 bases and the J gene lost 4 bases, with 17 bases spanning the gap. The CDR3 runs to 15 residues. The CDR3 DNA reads TGCAGCGTTGAAATCCCGAGACAGACAATCTATGGCTACACCTTC. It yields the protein CSVEIPRQTIYGYTF.

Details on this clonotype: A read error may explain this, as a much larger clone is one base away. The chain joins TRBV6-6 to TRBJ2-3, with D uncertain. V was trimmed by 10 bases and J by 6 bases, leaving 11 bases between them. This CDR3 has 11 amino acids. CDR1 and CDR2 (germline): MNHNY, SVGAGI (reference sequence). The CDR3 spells CATTVRDTQYF. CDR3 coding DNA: TGTGCCACCACCGTCCGGGATACGCAGTATTTT.

The CDR3 loop reads CASSYLGLATDTQYF. DNA of the CDR3: TGTGCCAGCAGTTACTTGGGACTAGCCACAGATACGCAGTATTTT. The V and J genes are TRBV6-5 and TRBJ2-3; TRBD2 matches 9 bases. V lost 1 base, J lost 2 bases, and 1 base stayed unmatched. CDR3 length: 15 residues. CDR1 MNHEY and CDR2 SVGAGI come from the germline V gene.

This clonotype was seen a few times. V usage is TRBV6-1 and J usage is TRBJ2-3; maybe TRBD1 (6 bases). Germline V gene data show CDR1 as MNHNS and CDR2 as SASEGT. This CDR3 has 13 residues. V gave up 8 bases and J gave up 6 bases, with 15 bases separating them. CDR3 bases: TGTGCCAGCGGACAGTTGTTGCCTGATACGCAGTATTTT. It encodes CASGQLLPDTQYF.

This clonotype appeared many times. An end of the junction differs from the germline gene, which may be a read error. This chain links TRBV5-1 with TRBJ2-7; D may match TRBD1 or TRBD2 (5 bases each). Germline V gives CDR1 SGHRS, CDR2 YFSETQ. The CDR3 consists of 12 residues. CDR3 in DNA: TGTGCCAGCAGAGGGGACGGATACGAGCAGTACTTC. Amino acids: CASRGDGYEQYF. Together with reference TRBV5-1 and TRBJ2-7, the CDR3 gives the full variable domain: KAGVTQTPRYLIKTRGQQVTLSCSPISGHRSVSWYQQTPGQGLQFLFEYFSETQRNKGNFPGRFSGRQFSNSRSEMNVSTLELGDSALYLCASRGDGYEQYFGPGTRLTVT.

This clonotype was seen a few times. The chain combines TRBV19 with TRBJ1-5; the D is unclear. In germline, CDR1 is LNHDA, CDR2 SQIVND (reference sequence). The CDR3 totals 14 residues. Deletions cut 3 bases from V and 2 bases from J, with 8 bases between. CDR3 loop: CASSMGYGNQPQHF. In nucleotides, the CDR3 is TGTGCCAGTAGTATGGGGTACGGCAATCAGCCCCAGCATTTT. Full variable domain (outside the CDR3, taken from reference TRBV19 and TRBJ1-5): DGGITQSPKYLFRKEGQNVTLSCEQNLNHDAMYWYRQDPGQGLRLIYYSQIVNDFQKGDIAEGYSVSREKKESFPLTVTSAQKNPTAFYLCASSMGYGNQPQHFGDGTRLSIL.

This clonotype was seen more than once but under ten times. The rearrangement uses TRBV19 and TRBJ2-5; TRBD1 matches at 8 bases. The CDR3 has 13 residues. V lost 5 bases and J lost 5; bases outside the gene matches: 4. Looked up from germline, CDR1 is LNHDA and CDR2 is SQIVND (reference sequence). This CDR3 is CASSSTGVETQYF. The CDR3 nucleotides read TGTGCCAGTAGTTCGACAGGGGTTGAGACCCAGTACTTC. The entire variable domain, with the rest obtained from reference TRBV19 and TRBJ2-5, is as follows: DGGITQSPKYLFRKEGQNVTLSCEQNLNHDAMYWYRQDPGQGLRLIYYSQIVNDFQKGDIAEGYSVSREKKESFPLTVTSAQKNPTAFYLCASSSTGVETQYFGPGTRLLVL.

This chain's CDR3 is CASSTGLAANIQYF. CDR3 bases: TGCGCCAGCAGCACGGGACTAGCGGCAAACATTCAGTACTTC. The chain combines TRBV5-1 with TRBJ2-4; TRBD2 agrees at 11 bases. CDR1 is SGHRS, CDR2 YFSETQ, per germline. The CDR3 is 14 residues long. Trimming removed 4 bases from V and 6 bases from J; junction bases left unmatched: 3.

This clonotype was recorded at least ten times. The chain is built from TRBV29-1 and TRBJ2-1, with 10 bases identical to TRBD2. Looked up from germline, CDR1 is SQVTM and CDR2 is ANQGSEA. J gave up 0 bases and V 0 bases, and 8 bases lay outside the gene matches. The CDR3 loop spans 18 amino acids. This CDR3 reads CSVEEGGLAIRSYNEQFF. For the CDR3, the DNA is TGCAGCGTTGAAGAAGGGGGACTAGCGATTCGCTCCTACAATGAGCAGTTCTTC.

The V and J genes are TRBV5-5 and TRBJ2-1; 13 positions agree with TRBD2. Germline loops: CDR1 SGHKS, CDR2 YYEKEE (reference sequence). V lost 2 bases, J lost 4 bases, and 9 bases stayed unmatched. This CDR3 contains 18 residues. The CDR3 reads CASSLGLAGAWGYNEQFF. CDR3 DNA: TGTGCCAGCAGCTTAGGACTAGCGGGAGCGTGGGGTTACAATGAGCAGTTCTTC.

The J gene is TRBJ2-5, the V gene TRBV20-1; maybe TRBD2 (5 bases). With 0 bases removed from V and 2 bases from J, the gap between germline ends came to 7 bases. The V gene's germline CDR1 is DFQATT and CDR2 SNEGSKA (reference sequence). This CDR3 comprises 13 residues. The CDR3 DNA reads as TGCAGTGCTAGAGACAGGACTCAAGAGACCCAGTACTTC. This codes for CSARDRTQETQYF.

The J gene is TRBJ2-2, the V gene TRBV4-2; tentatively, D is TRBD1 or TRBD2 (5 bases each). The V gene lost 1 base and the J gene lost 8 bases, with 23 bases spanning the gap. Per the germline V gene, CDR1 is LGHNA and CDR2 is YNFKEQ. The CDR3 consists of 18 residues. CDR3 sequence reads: CASSQVGALRGPRGELFF. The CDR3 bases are TGTGCCAGCAGCCAAGTCGGAGCTCTTCGGGGCCCCAGGGGGGAGCTGTTTTTT.

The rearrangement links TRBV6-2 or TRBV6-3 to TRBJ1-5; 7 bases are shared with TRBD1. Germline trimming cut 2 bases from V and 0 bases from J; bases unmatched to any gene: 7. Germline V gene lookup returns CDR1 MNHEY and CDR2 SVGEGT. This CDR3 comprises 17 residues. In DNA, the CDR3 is TGTGCCAGCAGTTACGGACGACAGGGTTTTAGCAATCAGCCCCAGCATTTT. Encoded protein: CASSYGRQGFSNQPQHF.

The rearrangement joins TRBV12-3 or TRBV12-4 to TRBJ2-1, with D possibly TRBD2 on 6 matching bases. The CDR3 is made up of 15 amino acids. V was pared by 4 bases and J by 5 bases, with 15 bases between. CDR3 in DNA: TGTGCCAGCAGTTCCGGGACTGGAATCAACAATGAGCAGTTCTTC. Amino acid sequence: CASSSGTGINNEQFF.

CDR3 region: CSASTSGSYNEQFF. CDR3 in DNA: TGCAGTGCGTCCACTAGCGGTTCCTACAATGAGCAGTTCTTC. The chain has TRBV29-1 and TRBJ2-1; TRBD2 aligns across 8 bases. Germline CDR1 SQVTM, CDR2 ANQGSEA. The CDR3 runs to 14 residues.

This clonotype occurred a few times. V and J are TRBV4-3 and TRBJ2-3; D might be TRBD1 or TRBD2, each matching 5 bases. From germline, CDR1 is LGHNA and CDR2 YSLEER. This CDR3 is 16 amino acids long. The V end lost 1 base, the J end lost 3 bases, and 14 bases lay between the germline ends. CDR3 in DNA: TGCGCCAGCAGCCAAGGCCCAGGGTTAGCGACAGATACGCAGTATTTT. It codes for CASSQGPGLATDTQYF.

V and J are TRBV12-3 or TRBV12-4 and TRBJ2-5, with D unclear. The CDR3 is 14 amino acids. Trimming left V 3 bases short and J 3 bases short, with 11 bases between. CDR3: CASSLGSVKETQYF. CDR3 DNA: TGTGCCAGCAGTTTGGGATCGGTGAAAGAGACCCAGTACTTC.

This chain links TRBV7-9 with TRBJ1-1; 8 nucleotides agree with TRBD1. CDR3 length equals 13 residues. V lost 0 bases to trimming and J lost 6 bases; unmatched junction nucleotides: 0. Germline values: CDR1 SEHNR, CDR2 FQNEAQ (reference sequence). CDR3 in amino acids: CASSLAGQAEAFF. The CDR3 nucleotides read TGTGCCAGCAGCTTAGCGGGACAGGCTGAAGCTTTCTTT.

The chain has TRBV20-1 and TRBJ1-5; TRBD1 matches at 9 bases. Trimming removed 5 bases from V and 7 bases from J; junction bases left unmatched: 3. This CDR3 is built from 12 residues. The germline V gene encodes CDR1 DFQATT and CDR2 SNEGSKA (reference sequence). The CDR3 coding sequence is TGCAGTGCTTGGGACAGGGTACAGCCCCAGCATTTT. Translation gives CSAWDRVQPQHF.

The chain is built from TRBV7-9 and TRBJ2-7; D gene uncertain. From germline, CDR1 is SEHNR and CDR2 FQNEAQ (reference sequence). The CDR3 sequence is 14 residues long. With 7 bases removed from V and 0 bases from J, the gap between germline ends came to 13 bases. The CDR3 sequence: CASIPPAGSYEQYF. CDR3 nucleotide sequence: TGTGCCAGCATCCCTCCCGCCGGCTCCTACGAGCAGTACTTC.